These 21 T cell receptor beta chains were sequenced from one sample in a study of shared clonotypes between healthy human individuals (dated by TCRdb to 2020 to 2022). CD8 naive samples were CD45RO-negative cells positively selected for CCR7, giving a CD45RA+CCR7+ population that excluded TemRA cells. Library preparation employed the immunoSEQ multiplex PCR assay. TCRdb holds this immuneACCESS table with in-frame rearrangements only. Some clones are missing; in checked studies, unresolved V genes explain under half, and the rest has no known cause. This sample gives roughly 2.1 million clones in total; 93% of them show up just once. The ten largest account for about 1.5% of the sample. Sequenced sample: naive CD8+ T cells from PBMCs. What the cell subset or site label conveys for this sample: CD45RA+CCR7+. The receptors derive from a man younger than 30 in good health. Some clones in this sample may be carry-over from other donors' samples.

The V gene is TRBV5-1, the J gene TRBJ1-2, with D possibly matching TRBD1 (5 bases). V gave up 3 bases and J gave up 4 bases, with 16 bases separating them. This CDR3 has 15 residues. Germline V CDR1 and CDR2: SGHRS, YFSETQ. The CDR3 sequence is CASSSAGGEGYGYTF. In DNA form, the CDR3 reads TGCGCCAGCAGCTCCGCTGGGGGGGAAGGCTATGGCTACACCTTC.

The rearrangement uses TRBV27 and TRBJ2-3, with TRBD2 identical over 7 bases. The CDR3 runs 15 residues. The V gene's germline CDR1 is MNHEY and CDR2 SMNVEV (reference sequence). V was clipped by 1 base and J by 8 bases; unmatched bases: 9. The CDR3 DNA follows: TGTGCCAGCAGTTTATTGGCGGGAGCGGTGGTTACGCAGTATTTT. Protein sequence: CASSLLAGAVVTQYF.

The chain is built from TRBV7-9 and TRBJ1-5, with D unresolved. The CDR3 totals 13 residues. Trimming cost V 2 bases and J 6 bases, with 8 bases left between them. CDR1 and CDR2 (germline): SEHNR, FQNEAQ (reference sequence). The CDR3 sequence is CASSLNGGQPQHF. CDR3 in DNA: TGTGCCAGCAGCTTAAATGGAGGTCAGCCCCAGCATTTT.

The rearrangement joins TRBV4-3 to TRBJ2-7, with 8 positions matching TRBD2. With V trimmed by 3 bases and J by 0 bases, 4 bases remained unmatched. The CDR3 is made up of 15 amino acids. Germline V lookup: CDR1 LGHNA, CDR2 YSLEER. CDR3 loop: CASSHNSGVSYEQYF. CDR3 bases: TGCGCCAGCAGCCACAATAGCGGGGTCTCCTACGAGCAGTACTTC.

The J gene is TRBJ2-1, the V gene TRBV4-3; D gene ambiguous. Trimming stripped 3 bases from V and 7 bases from J, with 10 bases between. The CDR3 runs 13 residues. Germline values: CDR1 LGHNA, CDR2 YSLEER. As DNA, the CDR3 is TGCGCCAGCAGCCACTCATTAGGGAATGAGCAGTTCTTC. It is translated as CASSHSLGNEQFF.

The V gene is TRBV9, the J gene TRBJ2-1; 10 nucleotides line up with TRBD1. After removal of 4 bases from V and 15 bases from J, the junction contained 10 bases not matched to a gene. The germline V gene encodes CDR1 SGDLS and CDR2 YYNGEE. This CDR3 is built from 13 residues. As DNA, the CDR3 is TGTGCCAGCAGCATAACCGGGACAGGGGATGCGTTCTTC. It specifies CASSITGTGDAFF. Looking up the rest from reference TRBV9 and TRBJ2-1 gives the full variable domain: DSGVTQTPKHLITATGQRVTLRCSPRSGDLSVYWYQQSLDQGLQFLIQYYNGEERAKGNILERFSAQQFPDLHSELNLSSLELGDSALYFCASSITGTGDAFFGPGTRLTVL.

CDR3 amino acids: CASSLWGREPSGEQYF. The CDR3 coding sequence is TGTGCCAGCAGTTTATGGGGCAGGGAGCCCTCGGGGGAGCAGTACTTC. The V gene is TRBV28, the J gene TRBJ2-7; D assignment may be TRBD1 or TRBD2 (5 bases each). The germline V and J ends were trimmed by 0 bases and 7 bases, with 19 bases remaining between them. The germline V gene has CDR1 MDHEN and CDR2 SYDVKM. This CDR3 is built from 16 residues.

Details on this clone: The sample carries other DNA sequences with the same CDR3. This chain joins TRBV28 and TRBJ2-7; 9 bases fit TRBD2. V shed 3 bases, J shed 3 bases, and the junction held 3 bases outside the gene matches. CDR3 size: 14 residues. Per the germline V gene, CDR1 is MDHEN and CDR2 is SYDVKM. For the CDR3, the DNA is TGTGCCAGCAGTTTTCTAGCGGGAAGCTACGAGCAGTACTTC. Protein sequence: CASSFLAGSYEQYF.

The CDR3 protein is CASSWTSGGTDTQYF. For the CDR3, the DNA is TGTGCCAGCAGCTGGACTAGCGGGGGCACAGATACGCAGTATTTT. This chain joins TRBV7-3 and TRBJ2-3; 12 positions match TRBD2. The CDR3 contains 15 residues. Germline CDR1 SGHTA, CDR2 FQGTGA. Losses at the gene ends were 4 bases for V and 1 base for J; bases not matched to a gene: 0.

The chain employs TRBV7-9 and TRBJ2-1, with 10 bases identical to TRBD1. The V gene end was trimmed by 5 bases and the J gene end by 4 bases; junction bases not matched to a gene: 8. The CDR3 covers 16 residues. CDR1 and CDR2 (germline): SEHNR, FQNEAQ (reference sequence). The CDR3, as DNA: TGTGCCAGCAGCGGCACAAAGGGACAGGGGTACAATGAGCAGTTCTTC. Its protein product is CASSGTKGQGYNEQFF.

The rearrangement joins TRBV6-1 to TRBJ2-7; D is unclear. V dropped 7 bases and J dropped 4 bases, with 14 bases sitting between them. CDR1 and CDR2 (germline): MNHNS, SASEGT. The CDR3 has 13 residues. The CDR3 nucleotides are TGTGCCAGCACTTCAGGATTAGAATACGAGCAGTACTTC. This encodes CASTSGLEYEQYF.

This clone has only one observation. The chain recombines TRBV9 with TRBJ2-7; D tentatively fits TRBD1 or TRBD2 (5 bases each). With 0 bases removed from V and 2 bases from J, the gap between germline ends came to 12 bases. The germline V gene encodes CDR1 SGDLS and CDR2 YYNGEE. This CDR3 has 15 amino acids. The CDR3 bases are TGTGCCAGCAGCGTAGCCGGGACCGTGCCCTACGAGCAGTACTTC. This codes for CASSVAGTVPYEQYF. Full variable domain (remainder filled in from reference TRBV9 and TRBJ2-7): DSGVTQTPKHLITATGQRVTLRCSPRSGDLSVYWYQQSLDQGLQFLIQYYNGEERAKGNILERFSAQQFPDLHSELNLSSLELGDSALYFCASSVAGTVPYEQYFGPGTRLTVT.

V and J are TRBV7-9 and TRBJ2-5, with a possible D match to TRBD2 (6 bases). This CDR3 has 16 amino acids. V was trimmed by 1 base and J by 0 bases, leaving 12 bases between them. CDR1 is SEHNR, CDR2 FQNEAQ, per germline (reference sequence). The CDR3 sequence: CASSLELAENQETQYF. The CDR3 coding sequence is TGTGCCAGCAGCTTAGAATTAGCGGAGAACCAAGAGACCCAGTACTTC.

The chain employs TRBV19 and TRBJ1-2; 7 nucleotides agree with TRBD1. J lost 5 bases, V lost 8 bases, and 5 bases had no gene match. The CDR3 has 12 residues. Germline V gene data show CDR1 as LNHDA and CDR2 as SQIVND (reference sequence). The CDR3 protein is CASDGTAYGYTF. CDR3 bases: TGTGCCAGTGACGGGACAGCTTATGGCTACACCTTC.

This chain links TRBV6-1 with TRBJ2-7; TRBD2 agrees at 11 bases. The V gene end was trimmed by 2 bases and the J gene end by 7 bases; junction bases not matched to a gene: 10. CDR3 length: 16 amino acids. From germline, CDR1 is MNHNS and CDR2 SASEGT. The CDR3 DNA is TGTGCCAGCAGTGAATTTCGAAGGCTAGCGGGAGGTGAGCAGTACTTC. Its protein product is CASSEFRRLAGGEQYF.

In this sample, this clone turned up once. V and J are TRBV2 and TRBJ1-2; D gene ambiguous. V lost 0 bases and J lost 4, with 12 bases in between. Per the germline V gene, CDR1 is SNHLY and CDR2 is FYNNEI. This CDR3 has 15 residues. The CDR3 DNA reads as TGTGCCAGCAGTGAAGCGCTCCGACCGCTCTATGGCTACACCTTC. Residues: CASSEALRPLYGYTF.

The chain joins TRBV29-1 to TRBJ2-5; the D gene is possibly TRBD1 (6 bases). Deletions cut 3 bases from V and 3 bases from J, with 20 bases between. The CDR3 has 16 residues. From germline, CDR1 is SQVTM and CDR2 ANQGSEA. DNA for the CDR3: TGCAGCGTTGATTACTCAAGAGGGGGTTCGGAAGAGACCCAGTACTTC. The encoded protein is CSVDYSRGGSEETQYF.

This chain joins TRBV11-2 and TRBJ2-1; no clear D gene. Germline V gene data show CDR1 as SGHAT and CDR2 as FQNNGV. The CDR3 has 13 amino acids. V was clipped by 3 bases and J by 14 bases, with 17 bases between them. The CDR3 sequence is CASSFKNVGKEFF. The CDR3 DNA reads TGTGCCAGCAGCTTTAAAAACGTGGGTAAGGAGTTCTTC.

The rearrangement links TRBV27 to TRBJ2-1; 11 nucleotides agree with TRBD2. This CDR3 is 13 amino acids long. Germline loops: CDR1 MNHEY, CDR2 SMNVEV (reference sequence). V trimming: 6 bases; J trimming: 9 bases; junction bases outside the gene matches: 4. This chain's CDR3 is CASRLAGAFEQFF. The CDR3, as DNA: TGTGCCAGCAGACTAGCGGGAGCTTTTGAGCAGTTCTTC.

This chain uses TRBV28 with TRBJ2-3, with 9 bases identical to TRBD2. The CDR3 has 17 residues. The germline gives CDR1 MDHEN, CDR2 SYDVKM. Unmatched junction bases numbered 13, after V lost 5 bases and J lost 4 bases. This CDR3 is CASSGGATGTSPDTQYF. The CDR3 nucleotides read TGTGCCAGCAGTGGGGGGGCCACCGGGACTAGCCCAGATACGCAGTATTTT.

The chain recombines TRBV27 with TRBJ2-7, with TRBD1 identical over 7 bases. Germline-derived CDR1 and CDR2 are MNHEY and SMNVEV (reference sequence). With 5 bases clipped from V and 2 bases from J, the junction kept 12 bases outside the gene matches. This CDR3 spans 16 amino acids. The CDR3 DNA reads TGTGCCAGCAGTCAAAGCAGGGGGACCTTAACCTACGAGCAGTACTTC. As protein: CASSQSRGTLTYEQYF.